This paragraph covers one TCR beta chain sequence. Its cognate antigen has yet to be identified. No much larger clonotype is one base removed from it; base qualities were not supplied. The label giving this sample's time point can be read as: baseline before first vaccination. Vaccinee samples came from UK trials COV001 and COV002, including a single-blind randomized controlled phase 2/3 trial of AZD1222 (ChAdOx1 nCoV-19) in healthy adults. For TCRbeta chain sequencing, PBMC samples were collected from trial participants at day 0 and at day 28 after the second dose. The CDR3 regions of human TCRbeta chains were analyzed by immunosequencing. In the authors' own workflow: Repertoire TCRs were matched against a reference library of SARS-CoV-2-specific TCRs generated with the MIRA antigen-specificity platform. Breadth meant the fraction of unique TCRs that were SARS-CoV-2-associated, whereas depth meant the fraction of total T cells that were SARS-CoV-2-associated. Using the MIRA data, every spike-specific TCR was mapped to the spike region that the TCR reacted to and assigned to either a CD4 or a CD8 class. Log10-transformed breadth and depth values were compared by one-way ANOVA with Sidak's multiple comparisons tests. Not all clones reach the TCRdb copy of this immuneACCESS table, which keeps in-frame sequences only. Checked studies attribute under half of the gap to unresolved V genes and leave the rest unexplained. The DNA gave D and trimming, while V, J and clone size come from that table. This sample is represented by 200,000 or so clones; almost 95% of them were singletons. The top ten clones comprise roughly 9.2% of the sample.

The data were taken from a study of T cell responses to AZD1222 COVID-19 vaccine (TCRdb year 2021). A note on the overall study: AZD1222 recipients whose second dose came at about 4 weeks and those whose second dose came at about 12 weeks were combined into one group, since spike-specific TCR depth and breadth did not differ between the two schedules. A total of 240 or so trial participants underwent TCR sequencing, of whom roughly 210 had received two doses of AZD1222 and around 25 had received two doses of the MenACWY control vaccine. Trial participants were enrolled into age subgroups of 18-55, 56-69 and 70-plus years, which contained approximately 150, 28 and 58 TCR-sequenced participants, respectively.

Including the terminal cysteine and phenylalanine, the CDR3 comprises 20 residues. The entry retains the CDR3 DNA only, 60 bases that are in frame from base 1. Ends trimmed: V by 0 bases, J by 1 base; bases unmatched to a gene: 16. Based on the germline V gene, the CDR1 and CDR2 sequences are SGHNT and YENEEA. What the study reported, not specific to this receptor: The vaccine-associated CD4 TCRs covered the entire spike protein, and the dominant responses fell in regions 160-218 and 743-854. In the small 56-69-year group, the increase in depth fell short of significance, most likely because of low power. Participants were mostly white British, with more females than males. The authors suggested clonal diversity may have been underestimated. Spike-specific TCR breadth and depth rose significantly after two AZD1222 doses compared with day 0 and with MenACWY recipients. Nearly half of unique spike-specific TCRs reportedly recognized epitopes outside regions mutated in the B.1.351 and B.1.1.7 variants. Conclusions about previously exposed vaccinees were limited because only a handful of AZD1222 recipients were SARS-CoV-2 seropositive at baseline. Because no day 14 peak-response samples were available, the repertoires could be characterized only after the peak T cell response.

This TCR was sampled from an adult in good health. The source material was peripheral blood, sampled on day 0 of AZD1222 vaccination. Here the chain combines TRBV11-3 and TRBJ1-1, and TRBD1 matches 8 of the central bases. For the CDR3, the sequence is CASSLDLPLAGGGGNTEAFF. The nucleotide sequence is TGTGCCAGCAGCTTAGATCTGCCCTTAGCAGGGGGCGGAGGGAACACTGAAGCTTTCTTT.